What follows are 7 T cell receptor beta chains derived from one specimen sequenced in a study of T cells after yellow fever vaccination. MiXCR, run by TCRdb on the 5' RACE reads, gives a single entry per CDR3 protein. The sample holds about 210,000 distinct CDR3 sequences, more than 3% seen once. Sequences were derived from CD4+ T cells sorted from PBMCs, sampled 10 days after the yellow fever booster vaccination. All receptors derive from a young man who received the YFV17D yellow fever vaccine.

This clonotype was counted between two and nine times. This chain uses TRBV20-1 with TRBJ2-3, with D tentatively TRBD1 (6 bases). Germline values: CDR1 DFQATT, CDR2 SNEGSKA (reference sequence). CDR3 length: 14 amino acids. V lost 7 bases and J lost 5, with 19 bases in between. This chain's CDR3 is CSGGTPSSQDTQYF. The CDR3, as DNA: TGCAGTGGAGGGACACCCAGCAGTCAAGATACGCAGTATTTT.

The table lists this clonotype with a few counts. V gene TRBV5-1 combines with J gene TRBJ1-2; possible D gene TRBD1, 6 bases. Germline V lookup: CDR1 SGHRS, CDR2 YFSETQ. V lost 2 bases and J 1 base, leaving 18 bases between the germline ends. This CDR3 comprises 17 residues. CDR3 amino acids: CASSLGGRGILNYGYTF. The CDR3 DNA follows: TGCGCCAGCAGCTTAGGGGGACGAGGGATCCTTAACTATGGCTACACCTTC. The complete variable domain, with remaining parts taken from reference TRBV5-1 and TRBJ1-2, reads KAGVTQTPRYLIKTRGQQVTLSCSPISGHRSVSWYQQTPGQGLQFLFEYFSETQRNKGNFPGRFSGRQFSNSRSEMNVSTLELGDSALYLCASSLGGRGILNYGYTFGSGTRLTVV.

This clonotype was recorded many times. The genes are TRBV3-1 and TRBJ2-2, with D hard to call. There are 14 residues in the CDR3. Looked up from germline, CDR1 is LGHDT and CDR2 is YNNKEL (reference sequence). Trimming took 6 bases from V and 2 from J, leaving 10 bases between them. CDR3 coding DNA: TGTGCCAGCAGACCCACCAGAAACACCGGGGAGCTGTTTTTT. Translated: CASRPTRNTGELFF.

The chain uses TRBV2 and TRBJ2-1; tentative D call: TRBD1 (6 bases). This CDR3 contains 14 residues. Trimming cost V 4 bases and J 4 bases, with 11 bases left between them. The germline V gene has CDR1 SNHLY and CDR2 FYNNEI. CDR3 sequence reads: CASSGQARYNEQFF. Here the CDR3 DNA reads TGTGCCAGCAGTGGACAGGCTAGGTACAATGAGCAGTTCTTC. Filled out from reference TRBV2 and TRBJ2-1, the complete variable domain reads EPEVTQTPSHQVTQMGQEVILRCVPISNHLYFYWYRQILGQKVEFLVSFYNNEISEKSEIFDDQFSVERPDGSNFTLKIRSTKLEDSAMYFCASSGQARYNEQFFGPGTRLTVL.

This clonotype was seen only a few times. This sequence joins TRBV20-1 and TRBJ2-1; possibly TRBD1 for D (5 bases). The CDR3 totals 14 residues. Trimming stripped 1 base from V and 2 bases from J, with 9 bases between. Germline CDR1 DFQATT, CDR2 SNEGSKA (reference sequence). CDR3 sequence reads: CSARVWGPYNEQFF. The CDR3 nucleotides read TGCAGTGCTAGAGTGTGGGGCCCCTACAATGAGCAGTTCTTC.

In its sample, this clonotype was seen many times. The genes are TRBV4-3 and TRBJ1-5; D is uncertain. The length of the CDR3 is 17 residues. The V and J ends lost 0 bases and 4 bases respectively, with 16 bases between them. The V gene's germline CDR1 is LGHNA and CDR2 YSLEER. In DNA, the CDR3 is TGCGCCAGCAGCCAAGATCATCGCAGCCCAATTAATCAGCCCCAGCATTTT. Translated: CASSQDHRSPINQPQHF.

This chain links TRBV5-6 with TRBJ1-5; a possible D gene is TRBD1 (5 bases). This CDR3 is built from 14 residues. Trimming shortened V by 3 bases and J by 3 bases, and 10 bases separated the two germline ends. Germline V CDR1 and CDR2: SGHDT, YYEEEE. The CDR3 bases are TGTGCCAGCAGCTCGGCAGGGATCAATCAGCCCCAGCATTTT. As protein: CASSSAGINQPQHF.